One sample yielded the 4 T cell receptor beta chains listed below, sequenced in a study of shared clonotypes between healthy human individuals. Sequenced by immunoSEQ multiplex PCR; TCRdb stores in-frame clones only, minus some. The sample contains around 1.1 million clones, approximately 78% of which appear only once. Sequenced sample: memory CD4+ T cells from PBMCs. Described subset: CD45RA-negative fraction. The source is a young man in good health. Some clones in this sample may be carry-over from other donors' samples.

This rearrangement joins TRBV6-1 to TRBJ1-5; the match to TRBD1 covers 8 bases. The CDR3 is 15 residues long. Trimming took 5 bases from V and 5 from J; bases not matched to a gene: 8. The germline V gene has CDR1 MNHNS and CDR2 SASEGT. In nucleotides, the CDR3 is TGTGCCAGCAGTCCGTGGACAGGGAAGGATCAGCCCCAGCATTTT. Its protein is CASSPWTGKDQPQHF.

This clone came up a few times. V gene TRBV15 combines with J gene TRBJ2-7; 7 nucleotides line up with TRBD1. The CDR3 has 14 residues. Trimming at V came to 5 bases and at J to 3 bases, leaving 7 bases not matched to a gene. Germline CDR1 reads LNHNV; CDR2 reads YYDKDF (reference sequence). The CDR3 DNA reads TGTGCCACCAGCGTCCCGGGACAGAACTACGAGCAGTACTTC. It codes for CATSVPGQNYEQYF.

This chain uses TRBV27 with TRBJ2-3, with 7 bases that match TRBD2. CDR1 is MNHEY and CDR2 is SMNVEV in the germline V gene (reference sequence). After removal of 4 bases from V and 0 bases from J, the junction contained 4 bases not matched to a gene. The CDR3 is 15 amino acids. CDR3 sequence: CASSSTSVSTDTQYF. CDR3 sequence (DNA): TGTGCCAGCAGTTCTACTAGCGTGAGCACAGATACGCAGTATTTT.

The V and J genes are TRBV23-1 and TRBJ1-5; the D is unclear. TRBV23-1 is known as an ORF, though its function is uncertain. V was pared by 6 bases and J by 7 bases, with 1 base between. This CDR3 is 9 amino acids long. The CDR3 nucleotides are TGCGCCAGCAGACAGCCCCAGCATTTT. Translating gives CASRQPQHF.